The rows below give T cell receptor beta chains drawn from one sample of a study of CD8 T cells in Susac syndrome. TCRdb re-called the immunoSEQ multiplex PCR reads with MiXCR, one entry per CDR3 protein. There are 250,000 to 300,000 distinct CDR3 sequences in the sample; about 82% occur only once, and around 0.21% lies in the top ten. Sequenced: CD8+ T cells from PBMCs. Source of these receptors: a human donor with multiple sclerosis. Each CDR3 is given with its conserved first and last residue.

TRBV23-1	TRBJ2-5	CASPKGTGPLQYF
TRBV7-9	TRBJ2-5	CASSSPDERIETQYF
TRBV27	TRBJ2-7	CASSFGAAIYEQYF
TRBV15	TRBJ2-5	CATSRVGTGYETQYF
TRBV6-1	TRBJ1-5	CASSEFGDRFSNQPQHF
TRBV7-2	TRBJ2-1	CASSPLTGLAYSYNEQFF
TRBV20-1	TRBJ2-1	CSARDLVQVSDSYNEQFF
TRBV9	TRBJ2-1	CASSVRLAEGGNEQFF
TRBV19	TRBJ2-1	CASSISSEQYNEQFF
TRBV19	TRBJ2-7	CASSNGGTGVLSYEQYF
TRBV4-3	TRBJ2-2	CASSGSGVNTGELFF
TRBV19	TRBJ1-1	CASSWGPRGTEAFF
TRBV20-1	TRBJ2-3	CSAGLYWVTDTQYF
TRBV27	TRBJ2-1	CASSYLAGGLYNEQFF
TRBV5-6	TRBJ1-2	CASSLAPDGTYGYTF
TRBV5-6	TRBJ2-3	CASSFNTRGKDTQYF
TRBV27	TRBJ1-1	CASSLYGAPNTEAFF
TRBV6-2/TRBV6-3	TRBJ2-3	CASSTGVLWGDTQYF
TRBV18	TRBJ2-5	CASSPPGDQETQYF
TRBV4-1	TRBJ2-7	CASSQDREGYTYEQYF
TRBV2	TRBJ1-5	CASSGPGQGEHQPQHF
TRBV27	TRBJ2-7	CASSPSRGLYEQYF
TRBV4-1	TRBJ2-7	CASSQVYGSYEQYF
TRBV27	TRBJ2-7	CASGEMRDEQYF
TRBV27	TRBJ2-7	CASSLSAGSPGEQYF
TRBV5-6	TRBJ2-2	CASSQGQGASTGELFF
TRBV12-3/TRBV12-4	TRBJ2-1	CASSLEVAGGNEQFF
TRBV6-5	TRBJ1-2	CASSYGAPYYGYTF
TRBV14	TRBJ2-3	CASSPRLESTDTQYF
TRBV2	TRBJ2-1	CASLDGTGDEQFF
TRBV6-1	TRBJ2-1	CASSKPGRSYNEQFF
TRBV5-4	TRBJ1-1	CASSLIGTGNPEAFF
TRBV6-5	TRBJ2-5	CASSYSGGVETQYF
TRBV20-1	TRBJ2-1	CSAPRLAGGFNEQFF
TRBV11-2	TRBJ2-7	CASSSEGAPSEQYF
TRBV5-4	TRBJ2-1	CASSPKFQGALDNEQFF
TRBV2	TRBJ1-5	CASSEGGQPQHF
TRBV11-1	TRBJ2-4	CASSLRLPGLAGGRLVGLKNIQYF
TRBV20-1	TRBJ2-1	CSASPDVEQFF
TRBV5-6	TRBJ2-2	CASSYGTGHTGELFF
TRBV28	TRBJ2-7	CASSLTRSYEQYF